This T cell receptor (beta chain) was sequenced during a study of cytomegalovirus exposure and HLA in healthy donors. Findings of the study overall: Earlier analysis yielded a pattern in which most TCR beta V segments were productive about 87% or about 30% of the time.

With respect to this clone: What it recognizes is unknown.

Deletions cut 4 bases from V and 1 base from J, with 7 bases between. Germline CDR1 is MNHEY and CDR2 is SVGAGI. This CDR3 spans 13 amino acids. There was no recording of CMV serostatus for this donor. In the PCR, 60 Vbeta and 13 Jbeta primers were used. Only in-frame clones appear in the TCRdb table, and some are missing; sequencing was by immunoSEQ multiplex PCR. The sample lists 150,000 to 200,000 clones; approximately 72% were seen once. This receptor was taken from a human donor in good health. Sequenced material: PBMCs. This chain joins TRBV6-5 and TRBJ1-2; TRBD1 is a possible D gene (6 bases). CDR3: CASSSDSNYGYTF. The CDR3 DNA is TGTGCCAGCAGTTCGGACAGTAACTATGGCTACACCTTC.